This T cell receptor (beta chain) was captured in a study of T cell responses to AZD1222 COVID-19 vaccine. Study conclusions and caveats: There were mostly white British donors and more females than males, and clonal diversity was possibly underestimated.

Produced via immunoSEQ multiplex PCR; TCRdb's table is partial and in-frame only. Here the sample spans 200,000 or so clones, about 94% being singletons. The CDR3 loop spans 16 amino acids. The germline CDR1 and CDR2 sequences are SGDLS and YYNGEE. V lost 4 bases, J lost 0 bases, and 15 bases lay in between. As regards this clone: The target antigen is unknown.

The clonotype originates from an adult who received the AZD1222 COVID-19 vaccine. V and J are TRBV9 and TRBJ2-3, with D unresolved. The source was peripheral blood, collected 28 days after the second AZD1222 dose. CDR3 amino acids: CASSPGVFSSTDTQYF. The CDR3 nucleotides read TGTGCCAGCAGCCCCGGCGTTTTCTCCAGCACAGATACGCAGTATTTT.